The clone carrying this T cell receptor beta chain was seen a few times. The data were obtained in a study of OX40 agonist ivuxolimab in advanced cancers. Study as a whole: Patients received ivuxolimab, an intravenous treatment, every 2 weeks at 0.01 to 10 mg/kg.

Libraries were prepared by immunoSEQ multiplex PCR; TCRdb keeps only in-frame clonotypes and omits some of them. This repertoire shows more than 40,000 clones, approximately 77% found once; its top ten account for over 2%. Patients who had autoimmune disease history or got systemic immunosuppression were left out. V lost 3 bases to trimming and J lost 6 bases, with 5 bases between them. Germline lookup yields CDR1 LNHDA and CDR2 SQIVND (reference sequence). The length of the CDR3 is 11 residues. Sequenced here: CD4+ or CD8+ T cells sorted from blood, sampled in a trial of the OX40 agonist ivuxolimab. This TCR was recovered from an adult with an advanced solid tumor such as melanoma, head and neck, liver or kidney cancer. The chain links TRBV19 to TRBJ1-1; D gene ambiguous. The CDR3 DNA reads as TGTGCCAGTAGTATCCAATCTGAAGCTTTCTTT. This translates into CASSIQSEAFF.